The sequence of this TCR beta chain was determined in a study of T cells in Graves' hyperthyroidism and ophthalmopathy. Study conclusions and caveats: Also found in blood were most expanded thyroid clonotypes above 0.001.

This clonotype has ten or more counts. Its antigen remains unknown. CDR3 length: 13 amino acids. Trimming pared 4 bases from V and 8 bases from J, leaving 14 bases between. Germline CDR1 SGHDN, CDR2 FVKESK. RNA transcripts gave rise to amplified TCR beta CDR3 regions. An initial round of RT-PCR targeting the TCR CDR3 relied on the HTBI primer set. In TCRdb, the multiplex PCR reads were re-called with MiXCR into one record per CDR3 protein. The sample carries about 200,000 distinct CDR3 sequences, around 16% recorded once. Investigators excluded patients with uncontrolled infection, other autoimmune disease, pregnancy or lactation.

The chain is built from TRBV14 and TRBJ1-2, with D possibly TRBD1 on 6 matching bases. This clonotype originated in a woman aged 45 to 65 with Graves' hyperthyroidism. Sequencing was done on a sample of blood. The CDR3 coding sequence is TGTGCCAGCAGCCCGAAACAGGGTCTCGGCTACACCTTC. As protein: CASSPKQGLGYTF.